These 11 T cell receptor beta chains originate from one sample sequenced in a study of blood T cell repertoires in COVID-19. TCRdb's table, derived via immunoSEQ multiplex PCR, lists solely in-frame clones and lacks some. Here the sample spans nearly 200,000 clones, about 90% being singletons. What was sequenced was peripheral blood. These receptors originate from a woman aged 70-85 years with acute or convalescent COVID-19.

This clone was detected a few times. V usage is TRBV5-4 and J usage is TRBJ1-2, with D perhaps matching TRBD1 (5 bases). Germline CDR1 reads SGHNT; CDR2 reads YYREEE (reference sequence). The CDR3 spans 14 residues. V lost 6 bases and J 5 bases, leaving 17 bases between the germline ends. As DNA, the CDR3 is TGTGCCAGCACCCTCAGGGATTCGGTTTATGGCTACACCTTC. It codes for CASTLRDSVYGYTF.

Only one count was recorded for this clone. The chain carries TRBV19 and TRBJ1-1; a weak D match, TRBD1 (5 bases). The CDR3 spans 14 residues. The V gene's germline CDR1 is LNHDA and CDR2 SQIVND (reference sequence). The V end was cut by 1 base, the J end by 4 bases, with 10 bases between. The CDR3 DNA is TGTGCCAGTAGTATAGTTGCGGGGACCACTGAAGCTTTCTTT. The encoded protein is CASSIVAGTTEAFF.

The rearrangement uses TRBV19 and TRBJ2-2, with D tentatively TRBD1 (6 bases). V dropped 1 base and J dropped 5 bases, with 14 bases sitting between them. Germline assignment: CDR1 LNHDA and CDR2 SQIVND (reference sequence). The CDR3 loop spans 16 amino acids. The CDR3 sequence: CASSIAARGRTGELFF. DNA of the CDR3: TGTGCCAGTAGTATAGCGGCTAGGGGGAGAACCGGGGAGCTGTTTTTT.

The gene calls are TRBV4-3 and TRBJ2-7, with no clear D. V shed 0 bases and J shed 3 bases, with 6 bases lying between them. The CDR3 spans 13 residues. Germline V CDR1 and CDR2: LGHNA, YSLEER. Here the CDR3 reads CASSQEGIYEQYF. The CDR3 DNA sequence: TGCGCCAGCAGCCAAGAGGGCATCTACGAGCAGTACTTC.

The rearrangement links TRBV6-6 to TRBJ1-1; D is unclear. Trimming removed 2 bases from V and 6 bases from J, with 10 bases in between. CDR1 is MNHNY, CDR2 SVGAGI, per germline (reference sequence). This CDR3 region has 13 residues. This chain's CDR3 is CASSYTKPSEAFF. The CDR3 DNA is TGTGCCAGCAGTTACACCAAGCCGTCTGAAGCTTTCTTT.

The CDR3 region has the DNA TGCGCCAGCAGCCCGAAAACCGGGGGGTTGCAAGAGACCCAGTACTTC. The encoded protein is CASSPKTGGLQETQYF. The rearrangement joins TRBV5-1 to TRBJ2-5; 7 bases are a match to TRBD2. The CDR3 consists of 16 residues. The V segment lost 4 bases and the J segment 2 bases; nucleotides outside the gene matches: 11. Germline V lookup: CDR1 SGHRS, CDR2 YFSETQ.

This chain connects TRBV18 to TRBJ1-2; the D gene is possibly TRBD1 (6 bases). Germline loops: CDR1 KGHSH, CDR2 LQKENI. The CDR3 extends over 12 amino acids. The V gene lost 3 bases and the J gene lost 6 bases, with 8 bases spanning the gap. CDR3 sequence (DNA): TGTGCCAGCTCACCCCAGGGGAATGGCTACACCTTC. Protein: CASSPQGNGYTF.

This clone was found a few times. The V gene is TRBV5-5, the J gene TRBJ1-3; D gene ambiguous. V lost 0 bases and J lost 0, with 7 bases in between. Germline V gives CDR1 SGHKS, CDR2 YYEKEE (reference sequence). The CDR3 is 15 amino acids. The CDR3 sequence: CASSLGLLSGNTIYF. The CDR3 bases are TGTGCCAGCAGCTTGGGACTTCTCTCTGGAAACACCATATATTTT.

The J gene is TRBJ1-3, the V gene TRBV7-8, with no clear D. The V end was cut by 1 base, the J end by 0 bases, with 13 bases between. The CDR3 has 17 amino acids. Germline values: CDR1 SGHVS, CDR2 FQNEAQ. CDR3 in amino acids: CASSLGSRAISGNTIYF. CDR3 in DNA: TGTGCCAGCAGCTTAGGAAGTAGAGCTATCTCTGGAAACACCATATATTTT.

The rearrangement joins TRBV19 to TRBJ2-7; D possibly corresponds to TRBD1 (5 bases). The V gene lost 3 bases and the J gene lost 0 bases, with 12 bases spanning the gap. This CDR3 contains 15 residues. Germline V gene sequence: CDR1 LNHDA, CDR2 SQIVND (reference sequence). This CDR3 is CASSIVQGYSYEQYF. In DNA form, the CDR3 reads TGTGCCAGTAGTATTGTCCAGGGTTACTCCTACGAGCAGTACTTC.

A few counts support this clone. The chain is built from TRBV29-1 and TRBJ2-7; weak D call: TRBD2 (5 bases). This CDR3 has 13 amino acids. The germline V gene has CDR1 SQVTM and CDR2 ANQGSEA. V gave up 1 base and J gave up 4 bases, with 11 bases separating them. DNA for the CDR3: TGCAGCGTTGAAGGTCGGGGTACTTACGAGCAGTACTTC. Its translation is CSVEGRGTYEQYF.